Listed below are T cell receptor beta chains from one sample, sequenced in a study of blood T cell repertoires in COVID-19. Produced via immunoSEQ multiplex PCR; TCRdb's table is partial and in-frame only. In the table there are around 190,000 clones, approximately 75% of which are singletons. Sequencing used PBMCs or T cells enriched from blood (not recorded which). The source of these receptors is a man aged 35-49 years who had recovered from COVID-19. Both conserved end residues are part of each CDR3. The order of the fields is D gene, clone size, CDR3 length, J gene, V gene, CDR3 protein, CDR3 DNA. D genes are given only for firm matches. Not every row has a clone size; where given, it reads once, few, many or a size class.

TRBD1,-,15,TRBJ2-1,TRBV5-4,CASSPTWGQQNEQFF,TGTGCCAGCAGTCCTACTTGGGGACAGCAAAATGAGCAGTTCTTC
TRBD1,-,17,TRBJ1-4,TRBV5-1,CASSLTLSQGAGEKLFF,TGCGCCAGCAGCTTGACTCTTTCACAGGGGGCAGGTGAAAAACTGTTTTTT
TRBD1,-,16,TRBJ1-2,TRBV5-1,CASSLGITRGTGVPTF,TGCGCCAGCAGCTTGGGTATCACCCGCGGGACAGGAGTTCCCACCTTC
-,few,14,TRBJ1-2,TRBV29-1,CSVEAGTTNYGYTF,TGCAGCGTTGAAGCCGGGACAACCAACTATGGCTACACCTTC
TRBD1,-,13,TRBJ1-2,TRBV19,CASSRDSGRGYTF,TGTGCCAGTAGTAGGGACAGTGGACGGGGCTACACCTTC
-,-,13,TRBJ2-7,TRBV6-5,CASSYSSSYEQYF,TGTGCCAGCAGTTACTCGAGCTCCTACGAGCAGTACTTC
TRBD2,-,15,TRBJ2-1,TRBV27,CASHNSGTRGNEQFF,TGTGCCAGCCATAATTCCGGGACTAGGGGCAATGAGCAGTTCTTC
TRBD1,-,18,TRBJ1-4,TRBV23-1,CASSQDKLDRGYNEKLFF,TGCGCCAGCAGTCAAGACAAATTAGACAGGGGGTATAATGAAAAACTGTTTTTT
-,-,12,TRBJ1-1,TRBV19,CASTPRLGLAFF,TGTGCCAGTACCCCAAGACTGGGACTAGCTTTCTTT
-,-,12,TRBJ2-7,TRBV6-1,CASSERALGQYF,TGTGCCAGCAGTGAACGAGCACTCGGGCAGTACTTC
TRBD2,few,14,TRBJ2-3,TRBV19,CASSLGGSSDTQYF,TGTGCCAGTAGTCTCGGGGGGAGTTCAGATACGCAGTATTTT
TRBD1,-,11,TRBJ2-1,TRBV24-1,CATSRGNEQFF,TGTGCCACCAGCAGGGGGAATGAGCAGTTCTTC
-,-,12,TRBJ1-1,TRBV11-2,CASSFGQLEAFF,TGTGCCAGCAGCTTTGGACAGCTTGAAGCTTTCTTT
TRBD1,few,13,TRBJ2-5,TRBV27,CASSSTGVETQYF,TGTGCCAGCAGTTCGACAGGGGTTGAGACCCAGTACTTC
TRBD1,-,14,TRBJ2-7,TRBV11-1,CASSSRDRVNEQYF,TGTGCCAGCAGCTCGAGGGACAGGGTTAACGAGCAGTACTTC
-,-,15,TRBJ2-1,TRBV4-1,CASSQGPGPDNEQFF,TGCGCCAGCAGCCAAGGACCGGGTCCGGACAATGAGCAGTTCTTC
TRBD2,-,14,TRBJ2-1,TRBV30,CAWRGTSSHNEQFF,TGTGCCTGGAGGGGGACTAGCTCCCACAATGAGCAGTTCTTC
-,-,12,TRBJ2-2,TRBV5-4,CASSSLTGELFF,TGTGCCAGCAGCTCCCTCACCGGGGAGCTGTTTTTT
-,once,12,TRBJ2-1,TRBV27,CASRDMNNEQFF,TGTGCCAGCAGGGACATGAACAATGAGCAGTTCTTC
TRBD1,few,15,TRBJ2-1,TRBV6-4,CASSDQTGGYNEQFF,TGTGCCAGCAGTGACCAGACAGGGGGCTACAATGAGCAGTTCTTC
-,-,14,TRBJ1-1,TRBV9,CASRAGALNTEAFF,TGTGCCAGCAGGGCGGGGGCTTTGAACACTGAAGCTTTCTTT
-,-,13,TRBJ2-2,TRBV30,CAWSWAGPGELFF,TGTGCCTGGAGTTGGGCAGGGCCCGGGGAGCTGTTTTTT
TRBD2,few,15,TRBJ2-1,TRBV6-5,CASSPWTSGKNEQFF,TGTGCCAGCAGTCCCTGGACTAGCGGGAAGAATGAGCAGTTCTTC
TRBD2,-,15,TRBJ2-1,TRBV18,CASSPTSGVRNEQFF,TGTGCCAGCTCACCCACTAGCGGGGTTCGGAATGAGCAGTTCTTC
-,-,15,TRBJ1-5,TRBV10-2,CASSESWGLNQPQHF,TGCGCCAGCAGTGAGTCGTGGGGGCTGAATCAGCCCCAGCATTTT
TRBD1,-,12,TRBJ2-7,TRBV29-1,CSVGTGAREQYF,TGCAGCGTTGGGACAGGAGCAAGAGAGCAGTACTTC
-,-,19,TRBJ2-6,TRBV9,CASSTPGSGRPRGANVLTF,TGTGCCAGCAGTACCCCGGGTAGCGGCAGACCGAGGGGGGCCAACGTCCTGACTTTC
TRBD1,few,14,TRBJ2-7,TRBV29-1,CSVVPGQGPYEQYF,TGCAGCGTTGTACCGGGACAGGGGCCCTACGAGCAGTACTTC
TRBD1,-,16,TRBJ1-2,TRBV29-1,CSVTRGDRGLSYGYTF,TGCAGCGTTACGAGAGGGGACAGGGGGCTATCCTATGGCTACACCTTC
TRBD2,-,15,TRBJ2-3,TRBV10-3,CAIRAGEYDTDTQYF,TGTGCCATCAGGGCGGGAGAATACGACACAGATACGCAGTATTTT
-,-,13,TRBJ1-1,TRBV11-2,CASSSELNTEAFF,TGTGCCAGCAGCTCGGAACTAAACACTGAAGCTTTCTTT
-,-,15,TRBJ1-6,TRBV18,CASSPSQGKGSPLHF,TGTGCCAGCTCACCTTCCCAGGGGAAGGGGTCACCCCTCCACTTT
TRBD1,-,15,TRBJ1-2,TRBV6-5,CASSSYGTGAYGYTF,TGTGCCAGCAGTTCTTACGGGACAGGGGCCTATGGCTACACCTTC
-,-,14,TRBJ2-7,TRBV15,CATSRDAGGYEQYF,TGTGCCACCAGCAGAGATGCCGGGGGTTACGAGCAGTACTTC
-,-,14,TRBJ2-7,TRBV10-3,CAISEFASSYEQYF,TGTGCCATCAGTGAGTTTGCTAGTTCCTACGAGCAGTACTTC
TRBD1,-,13,TRBJ2-1,TRBV20-1,CSASRTGGNEQFF,TGCAGTGCTAGTCGGACAGGGGGCAATGAGCAGTTCTTC
TRBD2,-,14,TRBJ2-3,TRBV9,CASQSSGGIGVQYF,TGTGCCAGCCAATCTAGCGGGGGGATAGGGGTGCAGTATTTT